A single sample is the source of the 2 T cell receptor beta chains below, sequenced in a study of breast tumors, draining lymph nodes, adjacent tissues. The lymph nodes were axillary draining lymph nodes from breast cancer patients. TCRdb redid the calling of the multiplex PCR reads with MiXCR, one entry per CDR3 protein. Here the sample spans 85,000 to 120,000 distinct CDR3 sequences, less than 40% being singletons. Specimen: axillary lymph node tissue. Receptors were obtained from a female donor with breast cancer. Some clones in this sample may be carry-over from other donors' samples.

This clonotype was found many times. V usage is TRBV18 and J usage is TRBJ2-7, with 11 bases fitting TRBD1. V dropped 6 bases and J dropped 4; count of bases not matched to a gene: 5. CDR1 KGHSH and CDR2 LQKENI come from the germline V gene. This CDR3 region has 14 residues. The CDR3 protein is CASSDRDRGYEQYF. Here the CDR3 DNA reads TGTGCCAGCTCGGACCGGGACAGGGGGTACGAGCAGTACTTC.

On this clonotype: A junction end diverges from the germline sequence, so it may reflect a read error. This chain links TRBV6-6 with TRBJ2-1, with TRBD2 as a possible D gene (7 bases). CDR1 MNHNY and CDR2 SVGAGI come from the germline V gene (reference sequence). There are 14 residues in the CDR3. Here the CDR3 reads CASSHSRGGGEQFF. The CDR3 region has the DNA TGTGCCAGCAGTCACTCGAGGGGGGGTGGGGAGCAGTTCTTC.